These 30 T cell receptor beta chains were all obtained from the same sample, sequenced in a study of PD-L1 blockade in urothelial cancer. This table comes from immunoSEQ multiplex PCR, and its TCRdb copy is limited to in-frame clones, with some not included. The data contain 71,000 or so clones, about 88% of them singletons. Material: PBMCs, obtained around atezolizumab (anti-PD-L1) treatment. The receptor source for this set is a man in his sixties with urothelial cancer.

This clone appeared once. This chain links TRBV28 with TRBJ2-7; D gene ambiguous. The ends were cut back, 5 bases at V and 4 bases at J, with 6 bases in the middle. This CDR3 has 11 residues. Germline CDR1 and CDR2: MDHEN and SYDVKM. The DNA for the CDR3 is TGTGCCAGCAGTGTGTATTACGAGCAGTACTTC. Its protein product is CASSVYYEQYF.

J is TRBJ2-7 and V is TRBV6-6, with D uncertain. V lost 2 bases to trimming and J lost 6 bases, with 11 bases between them. The CDR3 sequence is 13 residues long. Germline loops: CDR1 MNHNY, CDR2 SVGAGI (reference sequence). The CDR3 DNA is TGTGCCAGCAGTTACCCTGGAACGGGCGAGCAGTACTTC. Its protein is CASSYPGTGEQYF.

The V gene is TRBV7-8, the J gene TRBJ1-2; tentative D call: TRBD1 (6 bases). Germline CDR1 and CDR2: SGHVS and FQNEAQ. CDR3 length: 16 amino acids. The V and J ends lost 1 base and 0 bases respectively, with 12 bases between them. This chain's CDR3 is CASSLVQGSANYGYTF. The CDR3 DNA sequence: TGTGCCAGCAGCTTAGTACAGGGATCAGCTAACTATGGCTACACCTTC. Combining the CDR3 with reference TRBV7-8 and TRBJ1-2 gives the whole variable domain GAGVSQSPRYKVAKRGQDVALRCDPISGHVSLFWYQQALGQGPEFLTYFQNEAQLDKSGLPSDRFFAERPEGSVSTLKIQRTQQEDSAVYLCASSLVQGSANYGYTFGSGTRLTVV.

J is TRBJ2-7 and V is TRBV5-1; possibly TRBD2 for D (7 bases). CDR1 SGHRS and CDR2 YFSETQ come from the germline V gene. The length of the CDR3 is 17 residues. V was shortened by 0 bases and J by 2 bases, with 18 bases between the two germline ends. In DNA form, the CDR3 reads TGCGCCAGCAGCTTGGGTCTTGACGGCGGGGGCACCTACGAGCAGTACTTC. Translating it yields CASSLGLDGGGTYEQYF.

The chain couples TRBV21-1 to TRBJ1-4. TRBV21-1 is assigned pseudogene status. This CDR3 has 16 amino acids. CDR3 nucleotide sequence: TGTGCCAGCAGCAAAGCTTCCCGAGCAACTAATGAAAAACTGTTTTTT. This encodes CASSKASRATNEKLFF.

The J gene is TRBJ1-4, the V gene TRBV1; the table's D call, TRBD1, was not checked against the DNA. TRBV1 is shown as a pseudogene. The CDR3 extends over 19 amino acids. CDR3 protein: CTSSQEALGQGTANEKLFF. The DNA of the CDR3 is TGCACCAGCAGCCAAGAAGCCTTGGGACAGGGGACGGCTAATGAAAAACTGTTTTTT.

The V gene is TRBV4-1, the J gene TRBJ2-7; a weak D match, TRBD1 (8 bases). The CDR3 runs to 14 residues. In germline, CDR1 is MGHRA, CDR2 YSYEKL. The V end was cut by 4 bases, the J end by 3 bases, with 13 bases between. The CDR3, as DNA: TGCGCCAGCAGCCGGACAGGGAGGGACTACGAGCAGTACTTC. Translated: CASSRTGRDYEQYF.

The chain couples TRBV12-5 to TRBJ2-3; 12 bases are a match to TRBD1. Germline V gene lookup returns CDR1 LGHNT and CDR2 FRNRAP. There are 15 residues in the CDR3. The junction had 6 bases not matched to a gene; V was cut back by 6 bases and J by 5 bases. The CDR3 spells CASGPGQGAIDTQYF. CDR3 in DNA: TGTGCTAGTGGCCCGGGACAGGGGGCTATAGATACGCAGTATTTT. The full variable domain, with the rest looked up from reference TRBV12-5 and TRBJ2-3, is DARVTQTPRHKVTEMGQEVTMRCQPILGHNTVFWYRQTMMQGLELLAYFRNRAPLDDSGMPKDRFSAEMPDATLATLKIQPSEPRDSAVYFCASGPGQGAIDTQYFGPGTRLTVL.

V is TRBV7-2 and J is TRBJ2-7, with 7 bases matching TRBD2. This CDR3 is built from 16 residues. V lost 3 bases to trimming and J lost 2 bases; unmatched junction nucleotides: 10. Per the germline V gene, CDR1 is SGHTA and CDR2 is FQGNSA. The DNA of the CDR3 is TGTGCCAGCAGCTTTGGGGCGGGAGCGAGGACCTACGAGCAGTACTTC. It codes for CASSFGAGARTYEQYF.

This clone has more than one count but fewer than ten. V is TRBV6-6 and J is TRBJ1-4; TRBD1 aligns across 7 bases. The V and J ends lost 5 bases and 0 bases, in that order; junction bases with no gene match: 3. This CDR3 is 15 amino acids long. Germline CDR1 reads MNHNY; CDR2 reads SVGAGI (reference sequence). For the CDR3, the DNA is TGTGCCAGCAGTCGGGACAGAACAACTAATGAAAAACTGTTTTTT. This codes for CASSRDRTTNEKLFF.

V gene TRBV7-8 combines with J gene TRBJ2-7; maybe TRBD1 (7 bases). Germline lookup yields CDR1 SGHVS and CDR2 FQNEAQ. The CDR3 covers 13 residues. CDR3 in amino acids: CAGGRGLNYEQYF. As DNA, the CDR3 is TGTGCGGGGGGCAGGGGGTTAAACTACGAGCAGTACTTC. The full variable domain, with the rest looked up from reference TRBV7-8 and TRBJ2-7, is GAGVSQSPRYKVAKRGQDVALRCDPISGHVSLFWYQQALGQGPEFLTYFQNEAQLDKSGLPSDRFFAERPEGSVSTLKIQRTQQEDSAVYLCAGGRGLNYEQYFGPGTRLTVT.

The rearrangement links TRBV27 to TRBJ1-3; weak D call: TRBD1 (6 bases). This CDR3 comprises 14 residues. Per the germline V gene, CDR1 is MNHEY and CDR2 is SMNVEV (reference sequence). The ends were cut back, 5 bases at V and 4 bases at J, with 12 bases in the middle. CDR3 nucleotides: TGTGCCAGCAGTCCTACTAGGGGGGGAAACACCATATATTTT. It translates to CASSPTRGGNTIYF.

CDR3 region: CSVSGSGGNQPQHF. The CDR3, as DNA: TGCAGCGTCTCGGGATCGGGGGGCAATCAGCCCCAGCATTTT. V gene TRBV29-1 combines with J gene TRBJ1-5, with D perhaps TRBD1 (5 bases). Trimming pared 6 bases from V and 2 bases from J, leaving 14 bases between. The CDR3 is 14 amino acids. The germline gives CDR1 SQVTM, CDR2 ANQGSEA.

The chain recombines TRBV6-5 with TRBJ2-7; 7 nucleotides align to TRBD2. The trim removed 6 bases at V and 2 bases at J, leaving 1 base unmatched. The germline V gene encodes CDR1 MNHEY and CDR2 SVGAGI. This CDR3 has 12 residues. The chain's CDR3 is CASRAGTYEQYF. The CDR3 region has the DNA TGTGCCAGCAGAGCGGGAACCTACGAGCAGTACTTC.

The J gene is TRBJ1-1, the V gene TRBV6-1, with TRBD1 matching 8 bases. V lost 2 bases to trimming and J lost 8 bases; unmatched junction nucleotides: 1. The CDR3 has 12 amino acids. Germline V gene sequence: CDR1 MNHNS, CDR2 SASEGT. DNA of the CDR3: TGTGCCAGCAGTGAATGGGACAGGGAAGCTTTCTTT. Protein product: CASSEWDREAFF.

As DNA, the CDR3 is TGTGCCAGCAGCTTCAACCAGGGTGCTAACTATGGCTACACCTTC. Translating gives CASSFNQGANYGYTF. This sequence joins TRBV11-1 and TRBJ1-2; D possibly corresponds to TRBD1 (5 bases). Trimming removed 3 bases from V and 0 bases from J, with 11 bases in between. The CDR3 has 15 residues. Germline-derived CDR1 and CDR2 are SGHAT and FQDESV (reference sequence).

The V and J genes are TRBV6-5 and TRBJ1-2; the D gene is possibly TRBD1 (5 bases). The CDR3 runs 13 residues. V lost 6 bases and J lost 6, with 14 bases in between. Looked up from germline, CDR1 is MNHEY and CDR2 is SVGAGI. This chain's CDR3 is CASSARDRDGYTF. In nucleotides, the CDR3 is TGTGCCAGCAGCGCCCGTGACAGAGATGGCTACACCTTC.

This chain's CDR3 is CASSQFKAPTQPEPPLHF. DNA for the CDR3: TGCGCCAGCAGCCAATTTAAGGCCCCTACACAGCCCGAGCCACCCCTCCACTTT. The genes are TRBV4-1 and TRBJ1-6; D is ambiguous. V shed 2 bases and J shed 11 bases, with 25 bases lying between them. The CDR3 is made up of 18 amino acids. Germline-derived CDR1 and CDR2 are MGHRA and YSYEKL.

The chain carries TRBV10-1 and TRBJ1-6, with D possibly TRBD1 on 5 matching bases. Germline CDR1 is WNHNN and CDR2 is SYGVQD (reference sequence). The CDR3 totals 15 residues. V shed 2 bases and J shed 7 bases, with 12 bases lying between them. The CDR3 DNA reads TGCGCCAGCAGTGAGACTCCAGGGATCAATTCACCCCTCCACTTT. Translating gives CASSETPGINSPLHF.

This rearrangement joins TRBV5-6 to TRBJ2-2; 7 positions match TRBD1. Germline values: CDR1 SGHDT, CDR2 YYEEEE. This CDR3 is 16 amino acids long. With 0 bases clipped from V and 2 bases from J, the junction kept 4 bases outside the gene matches. The CDR3 reads CASSLAQGVNTGELFF. CDR3 in DNA: TGTGCCAGCAGCTTGGCGCAGGGGGTAAACACCGGGGAGCTGTTTTTT. Full variable domain (outside the CDR3, taken from reference TRBV5-6 and TRBJ2-2): DAGVTQSPTHLIKTRGQQVTLRCSPKSGHDTVSWYQQALGQGPQFIFQYYEEEERQRGNFPDRFSGHQFPNYSSELNVNALLLGDSALYLCASSLAQGVNTGELFFGEGSRLTVL.

This chain uses TRBV5-6 with TRBJ1-1, with TRBD1 identical over 8 bases. Germline trimming cut 4 bases from V and 4 bases from J; bases unmatched to any gene: 6. This CDR3 has 14 residues. CDR1 and CDR2 (germline): SGHDT, YYEEEE. CDR3 bases: TGTGCCAGCAGCGCGGACAGGGTTTCCACTGAAGCTTTCTTT. Translating gives CASSADRVSTEAFF.

The chain uses TRBV5-1 and TRBJ1-2; 8 nucleotides line up with TRBD1. The trim removed 0 bases at V and 2 bases at J, leaving 3 bases unmatched. The CDR3 is 15 residues long. Germline loops: CDR1 SGHRS, CDR2 YFSETQ. The DNA for the CDR3 is TGCGCCAGCAGCTTGGGTGGACAGGGAAACTATGGCTACACCTTC. Residues: CASSLGGQGNYGYTF.

The chain is built from TRBV9 and TRBJ2-2; D is perhaps TRBD2 (6 bases). Germline V CDR1 and CDR2: SGDLS, YYNGEE. V lost 5 bases and J 4 bases, leaving 12 bases between the germline ends. The CDR3 has 14 residues. The CDR3 DNA reads TGTGCCAGCAGGGGGACTGTAGGCACCGGGGAGCTGTTTTTT. This gives the protein CASRGTVGTGELFF. Supplemented by reference TRBV9 and TRBJ2-2, the full variable domain reads DSGVTQTPKHLITATGQRVTLRCSPRSGDLSVYWYQQSLDQGLQFLIQYYNGEERAKGNILERFSAQQFPDLHSELNLSSLELGDSALYFCASRGTVGTGELFFGEGSRLTVL.

This chain connects TRBV6-1 to TRBJ2-3, with TRBD2 identical over 12 bases. J was trimmed by 6 bases and V by 5 bases; bases with no gene match: 6. CDR1 and CDR2 from the germline V gene are MNHNS and SASEGT. The CDR3 loop spans 15 amino acids. CDR3 DNA: TGTGCCAGCAGTCTAGCGGGGGGGGCGGGGGATACGCAGTATTTT. It translates to CASSLAGGAGDTQYF.

This clone was counted only a few times. The chain employs TRBV19 and TRBJ1-1; maybe TRBD1 (5 bases). This CDR3 is built from 14 residues. Germline CDR1 is LNHDA and CDR2 is SQIVND (reference sequence). The ends were cut back, 5 bases at V and 7 bases at J, with 17 bases in the middle. The CDR3 is CASSPQGPGGEAFF. DNA of the CDR3: TGTGCCAGTAGTCCTCAGGGTCCGGGAGGTGAAGCTTTCTTT. Based on the CDR3 plus reference TRBV19 and TRBJ1-1, the full variable domain is DGGITQSPKYLFRKEGQNVTLSCEQNLNHDAMYWYRQDPGQGLRLIYYSQIVNDFQKGDIAEGYSVSREKKESFPLTVTSAQKNPTAFYLCASSPQGPGGEAFFGQGTRLTVV.

V and J are TRBV30 and TRBJ1-2, with TRBD1 as a possible D gene (5 bases). The CDR3 consists of 12 residues. The germline V gene encodes CDR1 GTSNPN and CDR2 SVGIG (reference sequence). Trimming pared 2 bases from V and 5 bases from J, leaving 9 bases between. The CDR3 sequence: CAWSRQGYGYTF. The CDR3 region has the DNA TGTGCCTGGAGTCGGCAGGGTTATGGCTACACCTTC.

This clone was recorded once. The rearrangement joins TRBV19 to TRBJ2-5; maybe TRBD2 (5 bases). There are 16 residues in the CDR3. The V gene lost 0 bases and the J gene lost 2 bases, with 13 bases spanning the gap. The germline V gene has CDR1 LNHDA and CDR2 SQIVND (reference sequence). CDR3 sequence: CASSIDRRPGQETQYF. CDR3 in DNA: TGTGCCAGTAGTATAGATCGAAGGCCGGGACAAGAGACCCAGTACTTC.

The chain links TRBV10-3 to TRBJ2-2; 13 nucleotides line up with TRBD2. V gave up 4 bases and J gave up 4 bases; unmatched junction bases: 15. This CDR3 has 20 amino acids. Germline values: CDR1 ENHRY, CDR2 SYGVKD. Here the CDR3 DNA reads TGTGCCATCAGTGCCCGTACTAGCGGGAGGGCCCTCCCAGGCACCGGGGAGCTGTTTTTT. This translates into CAISARTSGRALPGTGELFF.

CDR3 in DNA: TGTGCCTGGGAACCACAGGGTGGTACTGAAGCTTTCTTT. This encodes CAWEPQGGTEAFF. The gene calls are TRBV30 and TRBJ1-1, with a weak D call TRBD1 (6 bases). Trimming pared 5 bases from V and 5 bases from J, leaving 15 bases between. CDR1 and CDR2 (germline): GTSNPN, SVGIG (reference sequence). The CDR3 extends over 13 amino acids.

The rearrangement uses TRBV11-2 and TRBJ1-2, with TRBD1 matching over 7 bases. J lost 2 bases, V lost 2 bases, and 11 bases had no gene match. The CDR3 is 17 residues long. From germline, CDR1 is SGHAT and CDR2 FQNNGV. CDR3 in amino acids: CASSLRISDRENYGYTF. In nucleotides, the CDR3 is TGTGCCAGCAGCTTAAGGATCTCTGACAGGGAGAACTATGGCTACACCTTC.